This TCR beta chain comes out of a study of T cell repertoires in cytomegalovirus infection. Study overall: Newly reported HLA-C-restricted and thoroughly characterized HLA-B-restricted CMV epitopes were employed.

Regarding this clonotype: The antigen is undetermined.

Study observations and caveats: Pooled public TCR beta family frequency picked out CMV carriers with the relevant HLA. Dominating the ex vivo response were TCR beta clonotypes that were CMV-specific and HLA-C-restricted.

Trimming took 2 bases from V and 10 from J; bases not matched to a gene: 6. The CDR3 covers 15 residues. CDR1 is SGHTA, CDR2 FQGNSA, per germline. One entry per CDR3 protein results from TCRdb running MiXCR on the reads. The sample lists around 540,000 distinct CDR3 sequences, roughly a third occurring once. The sample consisted of cultured PBMCs, taken from culture after CMV antigen stimulation. This receptor was identified in a human donor in good health (CMV status not recorded). Some clones in this sample may be carry-over from other donors' samples. This chain connects TRBV7-2 to TRBJ1-4, with TRBD1 identical over 11 bases. CDR3: CASSLSGQGAGKLFF. The CDR3 nucleotides are TGTGCCAGCAGCTTATCCGGACAGGGGGCGGGAAAACTGTTTTTT.